What follows describes a single TCR beta chain. This record belongs to a study of cytomegalovirus exposure and HLA in healthy donors. Germline V gene lookup returns CDR1 ENHRY and CDR2 SYGVKD. The CDR3 is 14 amino acids. Trimming took off 3 bases at V and 2 bases at J, with 9 bases between the two ends. With 60 Vbeta and 13 Jbeta primers, the PCR was carried out. Repertoires were generated with immunoSEQ multiplex PCR, while TCRdb's copy carries only in-frame clones and drops some. The sample carries 200,000 to 250,000 clones, roughly 79% recorded once. Sequencing used PBMCs. The rearrangement uses TRBV10-3 and TRBJ2-3, with D uncertain. This sequence was found in a man aged 18 to 30 in good health and CMV-seronegative. The CDR3 is CAISDELTTDTQYF. The CDR3 DNA reads TGTGCCATCAGTGATGAGCTCACCACAGATACGCAGTATTTT.